One and the same sample provided the 14 T cell receptor beta chains below, sequenced in a study of T cells in Graves' hyperthyroidism and ophthalmopathy. The investigators amplified TCR beta CDR3 regions from RNA transcripts. The HTBI primer set served for first-round RT-PCR of the TCR CDR3. TCRdb re-called the multiplex PCR reads with MiXCR, one entry per CDR3 protein. The repertoire holds about 410,000 distinct CDR3 sequences, with about 14% as singletons. The source material was blood. The receptor source for this set is a man younger than 30 with Graves' ophthalmopathy.

The V and J genes are TRBV5-6 and TRBJ2-1, with 7 bases lining up with TRBD1. The CDR3 is 14 amino acids. V lost 4 bases to trimming and J lost 2 bases; unmatched junction nucleotides: 3. Germline V gene lookup returns CDR1 SGHDT and CDR2 YYEEEE. As DNA, the CDR3 is TGTGCCAGCAGCGAGGGGGCCCCCTACAATGAGCAGTTCTTC. As protein: CASSEGAPYNEQFF.

This clonotype was detected ten times or more. CDR3 protein: CSARVPLGFYEQYF. In DNA, the CDR3 is TGCAGTGCTAGAGTCCCCCTTGGGTTCTACGAGCAGTACTTC. J is TRBJ2-7 and V is TRBV20-1; no clear D gene. Germline V CDR1 and CDR2: DFQATT, SNEGSKA (reference sequence). V was shortened by 1 base and J by 3 bases, with 13 bases between the two germline ends. The CDR3 is 14 residues long.

This clonotype was recorded many times. The chain joins TRBV2 to TRBJ2-5; 11 bases match TRBD2. The CDR3 has 14 amino acids. Germline lookup yields CDR1 SNHLY and CDR2 FYNNEI. V was pared by 8 bases and J by 2 bases, with 4 bases of the junction left unmatched. As DNA, the CDR3 is TGTGCCAGCTCGATAGCGGGGGGGCAAGAGACCCAGTACTTC. Translated: CASSIAGGQETQYF.

This clonotype showed up just a few times. The chain recombines TRBV20-1 with TRBJ2-4, with a tentative D call TRBD1 (6 bases). The CDR3 consists of 15 residues. Trimming took off 0 bases at V and 2 bases at J, with 11 bases between the two ends. Germline V CDR1 and CDR2: DFQATT, SNEGSKA (reference sequence). The CDR3 sequence is CSARDLGGSKNIQYF. In nucleotides, the CDR3 is TGCAGTGCTAGAGATCTTGGGGGCTCCAAAAACATTCAGTACTTC.

This clonotype appeared many times. The chain couples TRBV29-1 to TRBJ2-7; 9 bases agree with TRBD2. This CDR3 has 12 residues. The germline gives CDR1 SQVTM, CDR2 ANQGSEA. V gave up 3 bases and J gave up 6 bases; unmatched junction bases: 3. As DNA, the CDR3 is TGCAGCGTTGAGGCGGGAGGGTTCGAGCAGTACTTC. Translating it yields CSVEAGGFEQYF.

V gene TRBV19 combines with J gene TRBJ2-3, with 9 bases lining up with TRBD2. CDR1 is LNHDA, CDR2 SQIVND, per germline (reference sequence). The CDR3 consists of 15 residues. J lost 1 base, V lost 3 bases, and 2 bases had no gene match. CDR3 coding DNA: TGTGCCAGTAGTATGACTAGCGGTCGCACAGATACGCAGTATTTT. This sequence encodes CASSMTSGRTDTQYF.

There are many counts of this clonotype. This chain connects TRBV5-6 to TRBJ2-1, with D perhaps matching TRBD1 (5 bases). Germline CDR1 and CDR2: SGHDT and YYEEEE. Deletions cut 6 bases from V and 5 bases from J, with 18 bases between. The CDR3 extends over 15 amino acids. The CDR3 coding sequence is TGTGCCAGCAACCCTCAGGGCAGGGCGGACAATGAGCAGTTCTTC. Protein sequence: CASNPQGRADNEQFF.

This clonotype was seen at least ten times. The rearrangement joins TRBV9 to TRBJ2-2, with unresolved D. CDR3 size: 16 residues. The V and J ends lost 4 bases and 1 base respectively, with 14 bases between them. Germline assignment: CDR1 SGDLS and CDR2 YYNGEE. The DNA for the CDR3 is TGTGCCAGCAGCACAGACCGGACCTGGAACACCGGGGAGCTGTTTTTT. Its translation is CASSTDRTWNTGELFF.

This clonotype was counted many times. The V call is TRBV20-1, the J call TRBJ2-1, with 11 bases lining up with TRBD2. V lost 4 bases and J lost 12; bases outside the gene matches: 14. The CDR3 extends over 15 amino acids. CDR1 and CDR2 from the germline V gene are DFQATT and SNEGSKA (reference sequence). This chain's CDR3 is CSATPTLAGGPGQFF. As DNA, the CDR3 is TGCAGTGCTACACCAACTTTAGCGGGGGGGCCGGGGCAGTTCTTC.

This clonotype was seen more than once but under ten times. A much bigger clone sits one base away, suggesting this may be a read error. The chain links TRBV9 to TRBJ1-5; 9 bases align to TRBD1. The ends lost 0 bases at V and 2 bases at J; junction bases unmatched: 0. Germline V gene lookup returns CDR1 SGDLS and CDR2 YYNGEE. This CDR3 spans 15 amino acids. CDR3 DNA: TGTGCCAGCAGCGTAGGGACAGGGGGCAATCAGCCCCAGCATTTT. Translation gives CASSVGTGGNQPQHF.

This clonotype was picked up many times. The chain uses TRBV6-6 and TRBJ2-7, with 16 bases identical to TRBD2. Germline V gives CDR1 MNHNY, CDR2 SVGAGI (reference sequence). This CDR3 is built from 18 residues. V shed 0 bases and J 2 bases; nucleotides not matched to a gene: 4. This CDR3 is CASSYSGTSGGAPYEQYF. CDR3 coding DNA: TGTGCCAGCAGTTACTCGGGGACTAGCGGGGGGGCCCCCTACGAGCAGTACTTC.

This clonotype was counted ten times or more. V usage is TRBV7-2 and J usage is TRBJ2-7, with 10 bases fitting TRBD2. V was clipped by 1 base and J by 4 bases; unmatched bases: 7. CDR3 length: 16 residues. Germline V gives CDR1 SGHTA, CDR2 FQGNSA. CDR3 protein: CASSLEGSGGRYEQYF. CDR3 sequence (DNA): TGTGCCAGCAGCTTAGAGGGTAGCGGGGGGCGGTACGAGCAGTACTTC.

This clonotype was seen more than once but under ten times. The chain combines TRBV5-5 with TRBJ1-3; D call uncertain. Per germline, CDR1 SGHKS and CDR2 YYEKEE (reference sequence). CDR3 length: 16 amino acids. V lost 1 base to trimming and J lost 0 bases, with 11 bases between them. DNA of the CDR3: TGTGCCAGCAGCTTGACCCCCTCGGGCTCTGGAAACACCATATATTTT. It specifies CASSLTPSGSGNTIYF.

V and J are TRBV9 and TRBJ2-6; D call uncertain. Germline CDR1 and CDR2: SGDLS and YYNGEE. Trimming left V 4 bases short and J 3 bases short, with 17 bases between. This CDR3 region has 17 residues. The CDR3 sequence is CASSPPPWGGGANVLTF. The CDR3 DNA sequence: TGTGCCAGCAGCCCTCCCCCCTGGGGTGGTGGGGCCAACGTCCTGACTTTC.